This T cell receptor beta chain was captured in a study of blood T cell repertoires in COVID-19. Authors' data handling: Quantification of nucleated cells was approximated via reference gene primer amplification. Sequenced by immunoSEQ multiplex PCR; TCRdb stores in-frame clones only, minus some. Clone size and the V and J calls come from that table; the DNA yielded D and trimming. The table lists around 180,000 clones, around 81% of them singletons, with approximately 12% in the top ten. The junction had 7 bases not matched to a gene; V was cut back by 5 bases and J by 1 base. Germline CDR1 and CDR2: SEHNR and FQNEAQ (reference sequence). CDR3 size: 16 residues.

The sample taken for sequencing was peripheral blood. This clonotype was sampled from a woman of 80 years or more with COVID-19, enrolled during active disease. This chain links TRBV7-9 with TRBJ2-2; 7 nucleotides agree with TRBD2. CDR3 DNA: TGTGCCAGCAGCCGGACGACTAGCAGGAACACCGGGGAGCTGTTTTTT. This translates into CASSRTTSRNTGELFF.